This T cell receptor beta chain was captured by sequencing in a study of T cell responses to AZD1222 COVID-19 vaccine. Here immunoSEQ multiplex PCR was the method, and the copy in TCRdb shows in-frame clones only, minus some. Of 70,000 to 95,000 clones in the sample, nearly 90% are singletons; the top ten hold less than 3.5%. Notes on the study in general: At baseline, just a handful of AZD1222 recipients tested seropositive. White British ancestry dominated among donors, who included more females, and clonal diversity was possibly underestimated. Nearly half of unique spike-specific TCRs reportedly avoided B.1.351 and B.1.1.7 mutated regions. There were vaccine-associated CD4 TCRs across spike, dominant at 160-218 and 743-854.

On this clone: The antigen remains unidentified.

This CDR3 contains 17 residues. Germline CDR1 is SGHAT and CDR2 is FQNNGV. Unmatched junction bases numbered 18, after V lost 5 bases and J lost 10 bases. This material consisted of peripheral blood, taken on day 0 of MenACWY control vaccination. V gene TRBV11-2 combines with J gene TRBJ2-1, with TRBD1 matching over 9 bases. The sequence came from an adult in good health. The CDR3 DNA follows: TGTGCCAGCAGCCTAACCGCCGGGACAGGGATCCTTGTGGAGCAGTTCTTC. Its protein product is CASSLTAGTGILVEQFF.